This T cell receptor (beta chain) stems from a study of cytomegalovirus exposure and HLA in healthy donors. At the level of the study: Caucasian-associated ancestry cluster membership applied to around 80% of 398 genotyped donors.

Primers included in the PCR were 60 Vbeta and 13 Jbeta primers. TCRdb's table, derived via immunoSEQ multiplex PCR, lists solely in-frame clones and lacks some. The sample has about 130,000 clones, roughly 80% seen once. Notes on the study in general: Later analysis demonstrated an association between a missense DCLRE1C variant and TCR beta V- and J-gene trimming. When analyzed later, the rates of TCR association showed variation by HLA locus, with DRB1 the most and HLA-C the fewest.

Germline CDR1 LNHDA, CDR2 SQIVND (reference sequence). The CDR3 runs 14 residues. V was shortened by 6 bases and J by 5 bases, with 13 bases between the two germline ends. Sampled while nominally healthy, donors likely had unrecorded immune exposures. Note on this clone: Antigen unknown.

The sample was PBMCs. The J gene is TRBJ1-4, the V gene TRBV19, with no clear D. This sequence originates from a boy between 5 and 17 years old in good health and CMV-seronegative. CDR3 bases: TGTGCCAGTAGAGCACCTCAACCGAATGAAAAACTGTTTTTT. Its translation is CASRAPQPNEKLFF.